This record looks at one T cell receptor beta chain sequence and its context. These data come from a study of CXCR3-negative and CXCR3-positive naive CD8 T cells. Study details: A total of 130 million to 150 million TRB reads was generated, with about 1.5 +/- 0.3 million per library.

All TRB cDNA libraries came from 5' RACE performed with UMI labels. TCRdb reprocessed the 5' RACE reads and reports one entry per CDR3 protein, with no DNA. The listing contains over 80,000 distinct CDR3 sequences. Naive CD8+ T cells showed a CD45RO-CCR7+CD27+CD95- phenotype. This CDR3 comprises 14 residues. The V gene's germline CDR1 is LGHNA and CDR2 YSLEER. The receptor comes from a human donor in good health. Some clones in this sample may be carry-over from other donors' samples. This chain uses TRBV4-3 with TRBJ1-1; the D call from TCRdb, TRBD1, cannot be confirmed without DNA. The source material was naive CXCR3- CD8+ T cells from blood. Subset denoted: CD45RO-CCR7+CD27+CD95- naive CD8+ T cells lacking CXCR3 (TNR3-). CDR3 sequence: CASSQSGGQAEAFF.